The 14 T cell receptor beta chains in this list originate from one sample, sequenced in a study of PD-L1 blockade in urothelial cancer. The time point is: pretreatment peripheral blood. Clones were read by immunoSEQ multiplex PCR, and TCRdb kept only the in-frame ones, dropping some. This sample has nearly 45,000 clones, with around nine tenths found just once. Sequencing used PBMCs, obtained around atezolizumab (anti-PD-L1) treatment. The receptors here all came from a donor at least 40 years old with urothelial cancer.

The genes are TRBV6-1 and TRBJ2-7; no clear D. CDR1 and CDR2 (germline): MNHNS, SASEGT. V lost 7 bases and J lost 4, with 20 bases in between. This CDR3 spans 15 amino acids. Written as DNA, the CDR3 is TGTGCCAGCAACCAGGTATCCCACCAAGGTTACGAGCAGTACTTC. This sequence encodes CASNQVSHQGYEQYF.

The CDR3 sequence: CASSPWLAGAQPQHF. In DNA, the CDR3 is TGTGCCAGCAGTCCGTGGCTGGCAGGGGCTCAGCCCCAGCATTTT. The chain employs TRBV2 and TRBJ1-5; D is perhaps TRBD1 (6 bases). This CDR3 region has 15 residues. The V end lost 5 bases, the J end lost 6 bases, and 17 bases lay between the germline ends. CDR1 is SNHLY and CDR2 is FYNNEI in the germline V gene.

The genes are TRBV6-5 and TRBJ1-1; D gene uncertain. Trimming took off 4 bases at V and 1 base at J, with 4 bases between the two ends. CDR1 MNHEY and CDR2 SVGAGI come from the germline V gene. The CDR3 covers 12 residues. The CDR3 sequence is CASSSGNTEAFF. The CDR3 DNA follows: TGTGCCAGCAGTTCGGGGAACACTGAAGCTTTCTTT.

This rearrangement joins TRBV7-2 to TRBJ2-2; TRBD1 might be the D (6 bases). Germline CDR1 SGHTA, CDR2 FQGNSA. V gave up 2 bases and J gave up 9 bases, with 16 bases separating them. The CDR3 has 15 residues. The CDR3 DNA reads TGTGCCAGCAGCTTACCGTTCCAGGGGAATCGGGAGCTGTTTTTT. As protein: CASSLPFQGNRELFF.

This clone has only a few counts. The rearrangement links TRBV11-3 to TRBJ2-4; D possibly corresponds to TRBD1 (6 bases). The length of the CDR3 is 16 residues. The V gene lost 0 bases and the J gene lost 1 base, with 10 bases spanning the gap. CDR1 SGHNT and CDR2 YENEEA come from the germline V gene. The CDR3 sequence: CASSLDGGLAKNIQYF. DNA of the CDR3: TGTGCCAGCAGCTTAGATGGGGGCCTCGCCAAAAACATTCAGTACTTC.

This chain uses TRBV4-1 with TRBJ2-1, with 11 bases fitting TRBD1. CDR3 size: 17 residues. The V segment lost 7 bases and the J segment 2 bases; nucleotides outside the gene matches: 10. Germline values: CDR1 MGHRA, CDR2 YSYEKL. For the CDR3, the DNA is TGCGCCAGCACCCCCCGGGACAGGGGGACCCCCTACAATGAGCAGTTCTTC. As protein: CASTPRDRGTPYNEQFF.

The chain is built from TRBV10-1 and TRBJ2-1, with D uncertain. This CDR3 is 9 amino acids long. Deletions cut 10 bases from V and 7 bases from J, with 5 bases between. In germline, CDR1 is WNHNN, CDR2 SYGVQD (reference sequence). The CDR3 region has the DNA TGCGCCACCGAGAATGAGCAGTTCTTC. Encoded protein: CATENEQFF.

The rearrangement links TRBV5-1 to TRBJ2-5, with TRBD2 identical over 8 bases. There are 15 residues in the CDR3. Germline lookup yields CDR1 SGHRS and CDR2 YFSETQ. V shed 0 bases, J shed 5 bases, and the junction held 6 bases outside the gene matches. CDR3 bases: TGCGCCAGCAGCTTGGGGTTAGCGGGATCGGAGACCCAGTACTTC. Protein: CASSLGLAGSETQYF.

This sequence joins TRBV2 and TRBJ1-1; D may be TRBD1 (6 bases). V was pared by 6 bases and J by 9 bases, with 11 bases between. There are 11 residues in the CDR3. The germline CDR1 and CDR2 sequences are SNHLY and FYNNEI. In nucleotides, the CDR3 is TGTGCCAGCAGGGGGGACACCAAAGCTTTCTTT. It translates to CASRGDTKAFF. Complete variable domain (other parts from reference TRBV2 and TRBJ1-1): EPEVTQTPSHQVTQMGQEVILRCVPISNHLYFYWYRQILGQKVEFLVSFYNNEISEKSEIFDDQFSVERPDGSNFTLKIRSTKLEDSAMYFCASRGDTKAFFGQGTRLTVV.

This chain connects TRBV7-6 to TRBJ2-5; D is unresolved. Trimming pared 5 bases from V and 1 base from J, leaving 8 bases between. The CDR3 has 13 amino acids. Germline loops: CDR1 SGHVS, CDR2 FNYEAQ. The CDR3 loop is CASSITAQETQYF. In DNA form, the CDR3 reads TGTGCCAGCAGCATAACAGCCCAAGAGACCCAGTACTTC.

The J gene is TRBJ2-3, the V gene TRBV6-6, with D unclear. V shed 6 bases and J shed 0 bases, with 4 bases lying between them. CDR1 MNHNY and CDR2 SVGAGI come from the germline V gene (reference sequence). This CDR3 is built from 12 residues. The CDR3 is CASSPSTDTQYF. DNA of the CDR3: TGTGCCAGCAGCCCTAGCACAGATACGCAGTATTTT.

V usage is TRBV6-5 and J usage is TRBJ2-7; TRBD2 aligns across 9 bases. V shed 2 bases and J 3 bases; nucleotides not matched to a gene: 5. CDR3 length equals 15 residues. Germline CDR1 reads MNHEY; CDR2 reads SVGAGI. The CDR3 reads CASSYSSGSSYEQYF. The CDR3 DNA reads TGTGCCAGCAGTTACAGTAGCGGGAGTAGCTACGAGCAGTACTTC.

The chain is built from TRBV10-3 and TRBJ2-1; 11 positions agree with TRBD2. The J segment lost 13 bases and the V segment lost 4 bases, leaving 6 bases of the junction unmatched. Per the germline V gene, CDR1 is ENHRY and CDR2 is SYGVKD. The CDR3 is 13 amino acids. CDR3 in amino acids: CAISGLAGPNQFF. The CDR3 region has the DNA TGTGCCATCAGTGGACTAGCGGGACCTAATCAGTTCTTC.

The gene calls are TRBV29-1 and TRBJ1-1, with 7 bases fitting TRBD1. Germline V gene lookup returns CDR1 SQVTM and CDR2 ANQGSEA. The V and J ends lost 7 bases and 3 bases, in that order; junction bases with no gene match: 8. The CDR3 is 13 residues long. CDR3 nucleotides: TGCAGCGCCCGAGACAGGGCTTACACTGAAGCTTTCTTT. Its translation is CSARDRAYTEAFF.